Sequencing of this T cell receptor beta chain was carried out in a study of blood T cell repertoires in COVID-19. On the study more broadly: Sites across the United States, Italy and Spain contributed samples from acute and convalescent COVID-19. T cells, B-cell-depleted T cells, or PBMCs provided the cDNA or gDNA that served as material.

As originally analysed: Counts of nucleated cells, estimated from reference gene primer amplification, were obtained. The data were produced by immunoSEQ multiplex PCR, yet TCRdb's version contains in-frame clones alone and is incomplete. The V and J calls and clone size are taken from that table; D and trimming were inferred from the DNA. The table includes 90,000 or so clones, around 89% detected once. The CDR3 contains 13 residues. Trimming took 3 bases from V and 6 from J, leaving 12 bases between them. This receptor was taken from a man between 60 and 70 years old with acute or convalescent COVID-19. The chain has TRBV12-3 or TRBV12-4 and TRBJ2-7; D call uncertain. Sequencing was performed on peripheral blood. Here the CDR3 reads CASSFGTLAEQYF. The CDR3 DNA is TGTGCCAGCAGTTTTGGCACCCTGGCCGAGCAGTACTTC.